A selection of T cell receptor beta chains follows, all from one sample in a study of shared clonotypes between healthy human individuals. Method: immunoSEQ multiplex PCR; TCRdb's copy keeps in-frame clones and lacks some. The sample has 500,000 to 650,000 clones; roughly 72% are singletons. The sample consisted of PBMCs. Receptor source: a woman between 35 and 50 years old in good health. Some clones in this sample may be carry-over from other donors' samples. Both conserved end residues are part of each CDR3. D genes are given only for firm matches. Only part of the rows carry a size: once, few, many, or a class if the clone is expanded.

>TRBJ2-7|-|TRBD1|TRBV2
CASRAGRGTGLEQYF
TGTGCCAGCAGGGCCGGACGCGGGACAGGACTCGAGCAGTACTTC
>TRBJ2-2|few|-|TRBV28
CASSLLGCKSRSKYPGELFF
TGTGCCAGCAGTTTATTAGGGTGTAAGAGTCGAAGCAAGTACCCCGGGGAGCTGTTTTTT
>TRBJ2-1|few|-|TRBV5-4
CASSLIGSGDSNEQFF
TGTGCCAGCAGCTTGATAGGGTCGGGAGATAGTAATGAGCAGTTCTTC
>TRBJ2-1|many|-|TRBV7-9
CASSFRGHNEQFF
TGTGCCAGCAGCTTTAGGGGCCACAATGAGCAGTTCTTC
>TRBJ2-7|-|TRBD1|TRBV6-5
CASSSGTGGFSYEQYF
TGTGCCAGCAGTTCCGGGACAGGGGGCTTTTCCTACGAGCAGTACTTC
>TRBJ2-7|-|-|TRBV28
CASSLKGVWTYEQYF
TGTGCCAGCAGTTTAAAGGGGGTATGGACCTACGAGCAGTACTTC
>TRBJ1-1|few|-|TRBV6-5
CASSYSELLNTEAFF
TGTGCCAGCAGTTACTCAGAGCTCCTGAACACTGAAGCTTTCTTT
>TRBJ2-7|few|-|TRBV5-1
CASSLALGSSYEQYF
TGCGCCAGCAGCTTGGCACTCGGGAGCTCCTACGAGCAGTACTTC
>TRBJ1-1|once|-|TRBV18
CASSLRGDTEAFF
TGTGCCAGCTCACTCCGGGGCGACACTGAAGCTTTCTTT
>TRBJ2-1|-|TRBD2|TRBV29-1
CSVGPLAGGEVEQFF
TGCAGCGTTGGTCCGTTGGCGGGAGGCGAGGTTGAGCAGTTCTTC
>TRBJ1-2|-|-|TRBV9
CASSENNYGYTF
TGTGCCAGCAGCGAGAATAACTATGGCTACACCTTC
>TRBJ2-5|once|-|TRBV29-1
CSVGLVRETQYF
TGCAGCGTTGGACTAGTTAGAGAGACCCAGTACTTC
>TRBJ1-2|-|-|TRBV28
CASSLSGDPRGYTF
TGTGCCAGCAGTTTATCTGGGGATCCTCGTGGCTACACCTTC
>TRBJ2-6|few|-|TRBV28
CASSPGQVSGANVLTF
TGTGCCAGCAGTCCGGGACAAGTCTCTGGGGCCAACGTCCTGACTTTC
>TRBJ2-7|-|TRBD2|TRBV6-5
CASSYKLAGDEQYF
TGTGCCAGCAGTTATAAACTAGCGGGAGACGAGCAGTACTTC
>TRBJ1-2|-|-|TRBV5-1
CASSLEAGEVKGYTF
TGCGCCAGCAGCTTGGAGGCAGGGGAAGTGAAAGGCTACACCTTC
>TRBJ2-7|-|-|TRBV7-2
CASSSGRREQYF
TGTGCCAGCAGCTCGGGTCGACGCGAGCAGTACTTC
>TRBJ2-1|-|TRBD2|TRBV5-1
CASSRPGLAGDEQFF
TGCGCCAGCAGCCGGCCGGGACTAGCGGGAGATGAGCAGTTCTTC
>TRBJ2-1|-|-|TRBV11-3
CASSLGFRTDNEQFF
TGTGCCAGCAGCTTAGGATTCAGGACCGACAATGAGCAGTTCTTC
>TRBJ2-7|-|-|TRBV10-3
CAIKAAFGEQYF
TGTGCCATCAAAGCGGCCTTTGGAGAGCAGTACTTC
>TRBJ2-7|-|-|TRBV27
CASKPPGQSGKQYF
TGTGCCAGCAAACCCCCGGGGCAGTCAGGGAAGCAGTACTTC
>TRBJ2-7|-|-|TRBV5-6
CASSTDYYEQYF
TGTGCCAGCAGCACGGACTACTACGAGCAGTACTTC
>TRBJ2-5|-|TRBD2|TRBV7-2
CASSSQRGRAETQYF
TGTGCCAGCAGCTCACAGCGCGGGAGGGCAGAGACCCAGTACTTC
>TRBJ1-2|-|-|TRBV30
CAWSVRTRGYGYTF
TGTGCCTGGAGTGTGAGGACCCGCGGCTATGGCTACACCTTC
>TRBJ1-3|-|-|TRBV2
CASSELWDRGNTIYF
TGTGCCAGCAGTGAACTATGGGACCGCGGAAACACCATATATTTT
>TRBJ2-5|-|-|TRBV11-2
CASSLVGETQYF
TGTGCCAGCAGCTTAGTGGGGGAGACCCAGTACTTC
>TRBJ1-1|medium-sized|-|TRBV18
CASSPPGGQNTEAFF
TGTGCCAGCTCACCACCGGGGGGACAGAACACTGAAGCTTTCTTT
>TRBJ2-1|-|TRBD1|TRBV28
CASSLGGGTGSRDEQFF
TGTGCCAGCAGTTTAGGGGGGGGGACAGGGTCTAGGGATGAGCAGTTCTTC
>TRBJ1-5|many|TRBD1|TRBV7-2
CASSIRQGTQPQHF
TGTGCCAGCAGCATCAGACAGGGTACGCAGCCCCAGCATTTT
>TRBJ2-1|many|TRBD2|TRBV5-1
CASSTVAGTINEQFF
TGCGCCAGCAGCACTGTAGCGGGGACCATTAATGAGCAGTTCTTC
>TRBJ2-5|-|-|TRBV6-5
CASSPGEETQYF
TGTGCCAGCAGTCCGGGAGAAGAGACCCAGTACTTC
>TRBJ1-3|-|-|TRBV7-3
CASSLNGPGTGNTIYF
TGTGCCAGCAGCTTAAATGGGCCGGGAACTGGAAACACCATATATTTT
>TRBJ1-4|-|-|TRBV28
CASRPRTELEKLFF
TGTGCCAGCAGGCCACGGACAGAACTTGAAAAACTGTTTTTT
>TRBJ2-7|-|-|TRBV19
CASSIGTYEQYF
TGTGCCAGTAGTATCGGGACCTACGAGCAGTACTTC
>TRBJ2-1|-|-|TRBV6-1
CASSEVTVLGNEQFF
TGTGCCAGCAGTGAAGTAACGGTACTTGGCAATGAGCAGTTCTTC
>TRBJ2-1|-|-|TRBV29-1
CSVERQGGSNEQFF
TGCAGCGTCGAAAGGCAGGGTGGGTCAAATGAGCAGTTCTTC
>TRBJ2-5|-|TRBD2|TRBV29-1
CSVEGTSGAQETQYF
TGCAGCGTTGAAGGGACTAGCGGGGCGCAAGAGACCCAGTACTTC
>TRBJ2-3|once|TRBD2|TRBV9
CASSANGLGADTQYF
TGTGCCAGCAGCGCAAATGGACTAGGGGCAGATACGCAGTATTTT
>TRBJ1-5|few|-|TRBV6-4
CASSPDGGNQPQHF
TGTGCCAGCAGTCCGGACGGCGGCAATCAGCCCCAGCATTTT
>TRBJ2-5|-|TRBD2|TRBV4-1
CAGSLLPRGLAGLETQYF
TGCGCCGGCAGCCTTCTCCCTCGGGGACTAGCGGGGCTGGAGACCCAGTACTTC
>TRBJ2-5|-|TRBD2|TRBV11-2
CASSLGTSGSGETQYF
TGTGCCAGCAGCTTAGGAACTAGCGGGAGCGGGGAGACCCAGTACTTC
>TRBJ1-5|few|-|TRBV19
CASRDPSNQPQHF
TGTGCCAGTAGGGACCCTAGCAATCAGCCCCAGCATTTT
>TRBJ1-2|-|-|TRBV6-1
CASSLQHYGYTF
TGTGCCAGCAGTCTCCAACACTATGGCTACACCTTC
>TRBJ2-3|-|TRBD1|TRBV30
CAWSRQGITQYF
TGTGCCTGGAGTCGACAGGGGATCACGCAGTATTTT
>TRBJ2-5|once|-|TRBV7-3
CASSLGLLPRTQYF
TGTGCCAGCAGCTTGGGGCTCCTGCCGCGGACCCAGTACTTC
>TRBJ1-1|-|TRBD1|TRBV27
CASSRQGMTEAFF
TGTGCCAGCAGCAGACAGGGGATGACTGAAGCTTTCTTT
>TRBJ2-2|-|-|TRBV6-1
CASSERGGFTGELFF
TGTGCCAGCAGTGAACGGGGTGGGTTCACCGGGGAGCTGTTTTTT
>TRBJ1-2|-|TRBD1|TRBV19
CASSPGTGSIYGYTF
TGTGCCAGTAGTCCGGGGACAGGAAGCATCTATGGCTACACCTTC
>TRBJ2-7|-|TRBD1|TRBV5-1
CASSDDRVPYEQYF
TGCGCCAGCAGCGACGACAGGGTTCCCTACGAGCAGTACTTC
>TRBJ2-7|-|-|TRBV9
CASSVDGSSYEQYF
TGTGCCAGCAGCGTAGATGGTAGCTCCTACGAGCAGTACTTC
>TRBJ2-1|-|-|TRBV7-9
CASSFRQISYNEQFF
TGTGCCAGCAGCTTCCGGCAGATCTCCTACAATGAGCAGTTCTTC
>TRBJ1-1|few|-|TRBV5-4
CASSFGGEGRTEAFF
TGTGCCAGCAGCTTCGGGGGGGAAGGGAGAACTGAAGCTTTCTTT
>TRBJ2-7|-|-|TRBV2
CASSRLQPPTYEQYF
TGTGCCAGCAGTAGGTTGCAGCCCCCAACCTACGAGCAGTACTTC
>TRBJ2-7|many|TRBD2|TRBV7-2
CASSVLAGAAYEQYF
TGTGCCAGCAGCGTACTAGCGGGGGCCGCCTACGAGCAGTACTTC
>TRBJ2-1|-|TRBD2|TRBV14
CASSQGTSGLNEQFF
TGTGCCAGCAGCCAAGGGACTAGCGGTTTGAATGAGCAGTTCTTC
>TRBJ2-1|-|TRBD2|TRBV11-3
CASSLGTSGYNEQFF
TGTGCCAGCAGCCTCGGGACTAGCGGTTACAATGAGCAGTTCTTC
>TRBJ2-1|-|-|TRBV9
CASSYTGNNNEQFF
TGTGCCAGCAGCTACACCGGGAACAACAATGAGCAGTTCTTC
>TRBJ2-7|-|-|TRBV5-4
CASSEGGRTYEQYF
TGTGCCAGCAGCGAGGGGGGACGGACCTACGAGCAGTACTTC
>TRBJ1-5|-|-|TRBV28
CATYFRGSNQPQHF
TGTGCCACCTATTTCAGGGGTAGCAATCAGCCCCAGCATTTT